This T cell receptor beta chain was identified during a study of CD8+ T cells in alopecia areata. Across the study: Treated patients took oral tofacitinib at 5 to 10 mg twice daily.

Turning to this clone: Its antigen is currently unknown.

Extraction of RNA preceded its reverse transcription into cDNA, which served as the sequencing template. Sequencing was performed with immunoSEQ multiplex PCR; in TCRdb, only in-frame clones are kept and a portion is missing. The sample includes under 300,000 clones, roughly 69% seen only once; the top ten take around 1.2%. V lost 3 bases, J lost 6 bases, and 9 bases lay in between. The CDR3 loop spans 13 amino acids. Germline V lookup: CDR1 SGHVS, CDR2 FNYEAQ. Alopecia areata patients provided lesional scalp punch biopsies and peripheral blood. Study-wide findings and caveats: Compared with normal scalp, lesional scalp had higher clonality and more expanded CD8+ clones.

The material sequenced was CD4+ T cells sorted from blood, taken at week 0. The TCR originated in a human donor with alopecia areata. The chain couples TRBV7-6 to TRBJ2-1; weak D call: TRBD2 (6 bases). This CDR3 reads CASSFPTSNEQFF. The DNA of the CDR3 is TGTGCCAGCAGCTTTCCGACTAGCAATGAGCAGTTCTTC.